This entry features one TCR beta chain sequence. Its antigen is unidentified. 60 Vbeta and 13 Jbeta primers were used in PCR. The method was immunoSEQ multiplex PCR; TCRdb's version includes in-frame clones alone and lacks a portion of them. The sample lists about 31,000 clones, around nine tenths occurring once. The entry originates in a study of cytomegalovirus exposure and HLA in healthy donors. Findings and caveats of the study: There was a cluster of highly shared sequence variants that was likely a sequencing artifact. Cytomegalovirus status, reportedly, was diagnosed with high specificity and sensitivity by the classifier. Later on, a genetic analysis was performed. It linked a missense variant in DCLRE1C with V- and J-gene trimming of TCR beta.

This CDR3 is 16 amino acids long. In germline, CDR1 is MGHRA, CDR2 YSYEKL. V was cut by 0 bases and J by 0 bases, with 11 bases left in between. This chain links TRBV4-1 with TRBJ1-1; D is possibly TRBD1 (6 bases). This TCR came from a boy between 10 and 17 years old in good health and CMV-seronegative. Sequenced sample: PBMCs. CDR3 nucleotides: TGCGCCAGCAGCCAAGATGAGGACAGACTGAACACTGAAGCTTTCTTT. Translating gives CASSQDEDRLNTEAFF.